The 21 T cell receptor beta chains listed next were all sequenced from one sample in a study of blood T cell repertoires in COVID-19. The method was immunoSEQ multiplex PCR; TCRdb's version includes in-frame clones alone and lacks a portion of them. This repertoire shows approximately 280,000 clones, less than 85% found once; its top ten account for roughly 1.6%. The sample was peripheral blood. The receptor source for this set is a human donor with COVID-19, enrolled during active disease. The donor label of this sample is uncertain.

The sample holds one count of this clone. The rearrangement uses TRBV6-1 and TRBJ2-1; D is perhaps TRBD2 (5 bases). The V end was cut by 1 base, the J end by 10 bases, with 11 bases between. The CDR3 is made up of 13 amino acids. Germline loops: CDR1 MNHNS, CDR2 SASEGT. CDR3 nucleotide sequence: TGTGCCAGCAGTGAAGTCGGGATAGGCGAGCAGTTCTTC. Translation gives CASSEVGIGEQFF.

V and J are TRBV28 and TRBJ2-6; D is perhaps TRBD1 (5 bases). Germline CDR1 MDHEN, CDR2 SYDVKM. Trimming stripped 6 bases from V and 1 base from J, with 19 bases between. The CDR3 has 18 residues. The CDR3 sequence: CASSQPAGYESGANVLTF. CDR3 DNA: TGTGCCAGCAGCCAACCAGCAGGGTACGAGTCTGGGGCCAACGTCCTGACTTTC.

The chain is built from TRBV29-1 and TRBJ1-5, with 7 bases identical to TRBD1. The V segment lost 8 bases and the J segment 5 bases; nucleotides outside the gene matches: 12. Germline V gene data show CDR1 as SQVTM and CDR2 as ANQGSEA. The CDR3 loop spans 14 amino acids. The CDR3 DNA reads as TGCAGCATTTCGACAGGGAGTAGGGATCAGCCCCAGCATTTT. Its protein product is CSISTGSRDQPQHF.

The DNA for the CDR3 is TGTGCCAGCAGCTGGGGGACTAGCGCTGAGACCCAGTACTTC. Translating gives CASSWGTSAETQYF. The V gene is TRBV11-2, the J gene TRBJ2-5; 10 bases match TRBD2. The trim removed 4 bases at V and 5 bases at J, leaving 4 bases unmatched. CDR1 and CDR2 (germline): SGHAT, FQNNGV. This CDR3 contains 14 residues.

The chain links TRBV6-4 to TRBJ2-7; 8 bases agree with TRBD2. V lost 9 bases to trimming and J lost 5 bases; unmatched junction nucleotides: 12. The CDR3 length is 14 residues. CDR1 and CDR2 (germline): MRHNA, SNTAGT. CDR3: CASDQRTSPHEQYF. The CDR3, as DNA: TGTGCCAGTGATCAGAGGACTAGCCCACACGAGCAGTACTTC.

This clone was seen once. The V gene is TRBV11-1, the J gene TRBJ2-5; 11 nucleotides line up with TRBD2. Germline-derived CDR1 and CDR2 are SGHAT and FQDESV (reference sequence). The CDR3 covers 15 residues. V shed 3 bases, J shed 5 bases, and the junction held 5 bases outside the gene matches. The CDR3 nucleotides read TGTGCCAGCAGCTTGGAACTAGCGGGAGAGGAGACCCAGTACTTC. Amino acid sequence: CASSLELAGEETQYF.

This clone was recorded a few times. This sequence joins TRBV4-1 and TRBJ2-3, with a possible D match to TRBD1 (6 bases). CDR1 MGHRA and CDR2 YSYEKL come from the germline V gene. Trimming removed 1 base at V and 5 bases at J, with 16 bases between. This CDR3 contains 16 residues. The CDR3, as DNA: TGCGCCAGCAGCCAAGGGATACAGGGAGCGAGAGATACGCAGTATTTT. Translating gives CASSQGIQGARDTQYF.

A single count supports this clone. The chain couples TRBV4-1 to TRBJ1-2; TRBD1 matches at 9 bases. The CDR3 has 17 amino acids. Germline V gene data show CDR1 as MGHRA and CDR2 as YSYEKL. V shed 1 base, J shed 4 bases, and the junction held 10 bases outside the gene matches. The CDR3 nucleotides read TGCGCCAGCAGCCAAGTTTTGGGACAGGGAAGGAGCTATGGCTACACCTTC. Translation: CASSQVLGQGRSYGYTF.

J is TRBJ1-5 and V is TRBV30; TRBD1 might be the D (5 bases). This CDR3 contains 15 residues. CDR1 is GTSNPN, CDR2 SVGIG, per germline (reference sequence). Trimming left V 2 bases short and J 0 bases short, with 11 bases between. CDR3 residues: CAWSPTGASNQPQHF. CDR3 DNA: TGTGCCTGGAGTCCCACAGGAGCTAGCAATCAGCCCCAGCATTTT.

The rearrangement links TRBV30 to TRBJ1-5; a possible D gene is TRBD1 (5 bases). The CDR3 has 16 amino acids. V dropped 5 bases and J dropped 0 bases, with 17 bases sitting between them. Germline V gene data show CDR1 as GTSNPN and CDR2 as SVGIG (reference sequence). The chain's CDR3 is CAWAPRGFYSNQPQHF. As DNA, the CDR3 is TGTGCCTGGGCCCCCCGGGGGTTTTATAGCAATCAGCCCCAGCATTTT.

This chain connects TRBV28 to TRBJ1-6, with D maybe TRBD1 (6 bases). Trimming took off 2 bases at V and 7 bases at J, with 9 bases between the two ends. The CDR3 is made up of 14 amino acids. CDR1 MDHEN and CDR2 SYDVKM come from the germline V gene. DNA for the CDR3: TGTGCCAGCAGTTTAGGACAGCAGAATTCACCCCTCCACTTT. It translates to CASSLGQQNSPLHF. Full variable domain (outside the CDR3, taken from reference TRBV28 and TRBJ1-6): DVKVTQSSRYLVKRTGEKVFLECVQDMDHENMFWYRQDPGLGLRLIYFSYDVKMKEKGDIPEGYSVSREKKERFSLILESASTNQTSMYLCASSLGQQNSPLHFGNGTRLTVT.

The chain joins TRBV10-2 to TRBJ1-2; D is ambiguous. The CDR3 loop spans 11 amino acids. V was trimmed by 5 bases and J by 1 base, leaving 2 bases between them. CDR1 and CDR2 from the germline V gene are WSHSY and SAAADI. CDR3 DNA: TGCGCCAGCAGTTATAACTATGGCTACACCTTC. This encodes CASSYNYGYTF.

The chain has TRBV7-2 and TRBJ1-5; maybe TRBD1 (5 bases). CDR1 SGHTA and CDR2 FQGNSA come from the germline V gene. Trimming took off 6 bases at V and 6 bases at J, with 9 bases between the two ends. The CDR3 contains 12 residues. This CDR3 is CASSSGGQPQHF. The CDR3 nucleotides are TGTGCCAGCAGTTCGGGGGGTCAGCCCCAGCATTTT.

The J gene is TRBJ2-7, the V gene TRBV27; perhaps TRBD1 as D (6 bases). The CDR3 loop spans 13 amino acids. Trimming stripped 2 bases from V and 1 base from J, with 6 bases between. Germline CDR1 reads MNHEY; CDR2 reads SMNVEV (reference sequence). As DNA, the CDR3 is TGTGCCAGCAGTTTAACAGGGTCCTACGAGCAGTACTTC. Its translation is CASSLTGSYEQYF.

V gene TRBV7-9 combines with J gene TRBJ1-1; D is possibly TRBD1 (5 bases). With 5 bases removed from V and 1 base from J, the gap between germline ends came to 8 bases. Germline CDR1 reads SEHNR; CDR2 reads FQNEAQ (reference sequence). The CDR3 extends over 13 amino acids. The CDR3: CASSPTANTEAFF. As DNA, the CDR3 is TGTGCCAGCAGCCCGACAGCGAACACTGAAGCTTTCTTT.

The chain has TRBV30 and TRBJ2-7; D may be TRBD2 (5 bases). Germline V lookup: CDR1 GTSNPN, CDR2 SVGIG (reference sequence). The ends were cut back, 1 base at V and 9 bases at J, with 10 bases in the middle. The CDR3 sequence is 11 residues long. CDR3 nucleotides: TGTGCCTGGAGTGCTCAGGAGGCGCAGTACTTC. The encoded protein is CAWSAQEAQYF. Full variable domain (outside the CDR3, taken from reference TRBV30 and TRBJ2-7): SQTIHQWPATLVQPVGSPLSLECTVEGTSNPNLYWYRQAAGRGLQLLFYSVGIGQISSEVPQNLSASRPQDRQFILSSKKLLLSDSGFYLCAWSAQEAQYFGPGTRLTVT.

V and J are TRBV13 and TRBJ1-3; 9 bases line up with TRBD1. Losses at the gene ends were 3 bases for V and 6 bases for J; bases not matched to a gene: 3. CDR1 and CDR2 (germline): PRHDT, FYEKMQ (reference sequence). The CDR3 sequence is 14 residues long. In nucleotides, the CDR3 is TGTGCCAGCAGCTTCGGACAGGGGCTAAACACCATATATTTT. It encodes CASSFGQGLNTIYF.

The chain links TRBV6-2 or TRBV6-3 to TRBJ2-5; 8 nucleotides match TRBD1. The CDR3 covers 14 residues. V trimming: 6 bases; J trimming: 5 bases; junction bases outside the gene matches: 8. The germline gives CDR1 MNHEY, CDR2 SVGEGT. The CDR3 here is CASSPTGVPETQYF. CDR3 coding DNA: TGTGCCAGCAGCCCGACAGGGGTACCGGAGACCCAGTACTTC.

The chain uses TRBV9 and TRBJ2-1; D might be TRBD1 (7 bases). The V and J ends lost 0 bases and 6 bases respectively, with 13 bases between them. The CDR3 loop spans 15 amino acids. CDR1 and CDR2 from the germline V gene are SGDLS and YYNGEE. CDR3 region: CASSVGRAGGNEQFF. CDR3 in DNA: TGTGCCAGCAGCGTAGGGAGGGCAGGGGGCAATGAGCAGTTCTTC.

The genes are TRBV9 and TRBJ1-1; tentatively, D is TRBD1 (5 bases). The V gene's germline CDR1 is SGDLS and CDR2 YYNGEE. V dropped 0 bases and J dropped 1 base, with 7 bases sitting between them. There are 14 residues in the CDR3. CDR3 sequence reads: CASSVGGRNTEAFF. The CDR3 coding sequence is TGTGCCAGCAGCGTAGGGGGCCGGAACACTGAAGCTTTCTTT. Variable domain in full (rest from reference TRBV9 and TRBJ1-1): DSGVTQTPKHLITATGQRVTLRCSPRSGDLSVYWYQQSLDQGLQFLIQYYNGEERAKGNILERFSAQQFPDLHSELNLSSLELGDSALYFCASSVGGRNTEAFFGQGTRLTVV.

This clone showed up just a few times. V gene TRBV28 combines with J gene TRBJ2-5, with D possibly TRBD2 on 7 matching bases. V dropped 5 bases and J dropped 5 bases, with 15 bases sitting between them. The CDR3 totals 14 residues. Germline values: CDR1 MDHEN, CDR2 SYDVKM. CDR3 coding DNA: TGTGCCAGCAGTCCCCGGGGGGCGCTTGAGACCCAGTACTTC. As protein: CASSPRGALETQYF. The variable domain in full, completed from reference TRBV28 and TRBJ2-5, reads DVKVTQSSRYLVKRTGEKVFLECVQDMDHENMFWYRQDPGLGLRLIYFSYDVKMKEKGDIPEGYSVSREKKERFSLILESASTNQTSMYLCASSPRGALETQYFGPGTRLLVL.